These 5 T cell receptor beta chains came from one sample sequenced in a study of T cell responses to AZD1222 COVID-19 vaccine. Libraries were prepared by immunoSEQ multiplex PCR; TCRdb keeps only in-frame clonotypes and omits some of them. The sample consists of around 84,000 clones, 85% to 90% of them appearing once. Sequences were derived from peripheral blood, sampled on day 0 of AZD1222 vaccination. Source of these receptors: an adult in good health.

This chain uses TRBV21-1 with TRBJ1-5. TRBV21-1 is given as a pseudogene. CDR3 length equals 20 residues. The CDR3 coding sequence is TGTGCCAGCAGCAAATCATCTACCCTCCCTCGGACGGGAGTCAATCAGCCCCAGCATTTT. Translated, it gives CASSKSSTLPRTGVNQPQHF.

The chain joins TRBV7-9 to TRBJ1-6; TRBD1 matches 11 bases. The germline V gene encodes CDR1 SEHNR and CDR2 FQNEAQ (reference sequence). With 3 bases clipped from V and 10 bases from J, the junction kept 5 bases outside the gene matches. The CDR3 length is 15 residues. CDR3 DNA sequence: TGTGCCAGCAGCTTCGGGACAGGGGGAAGATCACCCCTCCACTTT. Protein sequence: CASSFGTGGRSPLHF. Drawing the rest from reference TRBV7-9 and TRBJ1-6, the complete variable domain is DTGVSQNPRHKITKRGQNVTFRCDPISEHNRLYWYRQTLGQGPEFLTYFQNEAQLEKSRLLSDRFSAERPKGSFSTLEIQRTEQGDSAMYLCASSFGTGGRSPLHFGNGTRLTVT.

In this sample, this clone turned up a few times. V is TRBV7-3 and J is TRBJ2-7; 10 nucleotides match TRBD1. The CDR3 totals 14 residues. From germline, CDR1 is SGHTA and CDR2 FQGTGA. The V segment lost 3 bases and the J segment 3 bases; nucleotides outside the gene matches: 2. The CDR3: CASSFGQGGYEQYF. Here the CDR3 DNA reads TGTGCCAGCAGCTTCGGACAGGGGGGCTACGAGCAGTACTTC. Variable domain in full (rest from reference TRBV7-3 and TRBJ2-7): GAGVSQTPSNKVTEKGKYVELRCDPISGHTALYWYRQSLGQGPEFLIYFQGTGAADDSGLPNDRFFAVRPEGSVSTLKIQRTERGDSAVYLCASSFGQGGYEQYFGPGTRLTVT.

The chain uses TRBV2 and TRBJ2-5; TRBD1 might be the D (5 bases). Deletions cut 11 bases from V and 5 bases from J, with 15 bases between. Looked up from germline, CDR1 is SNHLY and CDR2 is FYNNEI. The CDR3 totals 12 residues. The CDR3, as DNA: TGTGCCGGACACCGACAGACGGAGACCCAGTACTTC. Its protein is CAGHRQTETQYF.

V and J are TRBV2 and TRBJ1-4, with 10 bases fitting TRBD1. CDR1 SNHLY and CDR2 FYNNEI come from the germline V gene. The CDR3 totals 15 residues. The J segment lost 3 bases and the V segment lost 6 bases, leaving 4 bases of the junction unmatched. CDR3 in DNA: TGTGCCAGCAGCCGGGGGACAGGGGCTAATGAAAAACTGTTTTTT. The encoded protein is CASSRGTGANEKLFF.